The clone carrying this T cell receptor beta chain appeared once. This specimen comes from a study of shared T cell receptors in the human thymus. TCRdb keeps only in-frame clones here, not all; method: immunoSEQ multiplex PCR. The table has a few hundred thousand clones, roughly 94% seen once; the top ten hold approximately 0.02%. This TCR was recovered from a human donor. Material for sequencing was thymocytes.

The CDR3 protein is CASSPTGGPYEQYF. The CDR3 bases are TGCGCCAGCAGCCCCACAGGGGGCCCTTACGAGCAGTACTTC. This chain uses TRBV4-1 with TRBJ2-7, with 9 bases fitting TRBD1. The V segment lost 4 bases and the J segment 4 bases; nucleotides outside the gene matches: 5. Germline CDR1 and CDR2: MGHRA and YSYEKL. The CDR3 runs to 14 residues.